These T cell receptor beta chains were read from a single sample in a study of beta chain features in type 1 diabetes. Some clones are missing from TCRdb's copy, which holds only in-frame ones; the method was immunoSEQ multiplex PCR. The sample has about 470,000 clones, 30% seen once. The sequencing sample was made of naive CD4+ T cells from blood. These receptors originate from a man between 18 and 35 years old in good health. Both conserved end residues are part of each CDR3. Size tells how often a clone was seen (once, few, many) or the class of an expanded clone, and some rows leave it out.

CDR3 protein	J gene	CDR3 length	V gene	clone size
CASSLEFLSGANVLTF	TRBJ2-6	16	TRBV7-2	few
CASSLMGVGSGSLETQYF	TRBJ2-5	18	TRBV7-8	-
CASSQDMGVKTQYF	TRBJ2-5	14	TRBV4-3	-
CASSGDGPPQHF	TRBJ1-5	12	TRBV2	few
CASSEASYEQYF	TRBJ2-7	12	TRBV2	-
CSVQTPSYEQYF	TRBJ2-7	12	TRBV29-1	-
CAWRVQETQYF	TRBJ2-5	11	TRBV30	few
CAWRKTGGTGANVLTF	TRBJ2-6	16	TRBV30	few
CASSDLDRGETQYF	TRBJ2-5	14	TRBV25-1	-
CASTPILAGGHNEQFF	TRBJ2-1	16	TRBV19	-
CASSLQGTPEAFF	TRBJ1-1	13	TRBV14	-
CATRTSGATVAQYF	TRBJ2-5	14	TRBV25-1	-
CASSDIEAGVRDEQFF	TRBJ2-1	16	TRBV25-1	-
CASSEEGTYNEQFF	TRBJ2-1	14	TRBV5-1	few
CASSGPTVNTEAFF	TRBJ1-1	14	TRBV25-1	-
CAWRVAYEQYF	TRBJ2-7	11	TRBV30	-
CATTGDQETQYF	TRBJ2-5	12	TRBV2	-
CASSNRGGGTDTQYF	TRBJ2-3	15	TRBV5-6	-
CASSPVMNTEAFF	TRBJ1-1	13	TRBV18	-
CASSQESRLGYEQYF	TRBJ2-7	15	TRBV4-3	once
CASSPGDGTDTQYF	TRBJ2-3	14	TRBV4-1	-
CASSHSGGGTTDTQYF	TRBJ2-3	16	TRBV13	-
CASSLQGTETQYF	TRBJ2-5	13	TRBV27	-
CASSLWDRKENYGYTF	TRBJ1-2	16	TRBV5-6	few
CASSPGSGPYGEQFF	TRBJ2-1	15	TRBV9	-
CASSPGLAGDEQYF	TRBJ2-7	14	TRBV7-8	-
CASSLDPSYNEQFF	TRBJ2-1	14	TRBV7-2	few
CSVRGILVNTEAFF	TRBJ1-1	14	TRBV29-1	-
CSARTAGGPHNEQFF	TRBJ2-1	15	TRBV29-1	few
CSATGTGMYEQYF	TRBJ2-7	13	TRBV29-1	-
CASSITGGNEQFF	TRBJ2-1	13	TRBV7-3	-
CASSHNPRSFYEQYF	TRBJ2-7	15	TRBV4-1	few
CASSPALRGHYGYTF	TRBJ1-2	15	TRBV5-4	few
CASSLGQGRYTF	TRBJ1-2	12	TRBV7-2	-
CASKMSTEAFF	TRBJ1-1	11	TRBV6-5	-
CASSRGSGDTRTDTQYF	TRBJ2-3	17	TRBV11-1	-